The rows below give T cell receptor beta chains drawn from one sample of a study of cytomegalovirus exposure and HLA in healthy donors. TCRdb's copy holds only in-frame clones and misses some; the assay was immunoSEQ multiplex PCR. Among tens of thousands of clones listed, around 90% were seen once. Sequencing used PBMCs. Every receptor here comes from a man aged 25 to 45 in good health and CMV-seronegative. The CDR3 runs from the conserved cysteine through the conserved F or W. A D gene is named only where the DNA matches it firmly. Only some rows state a clone size, as once, few, many or a class for expanded clones.

CDR3nt: TGTGCCAGTAGGCGGTCGGACAGGGACGAGCAGTACTTC
CDR3aa: CASRRSDRDEQYF
d_gene: TRBD1
abundance: NA
j_gene: TRBJ2-7
v_gene: TRBV19

CDR3nt: TGTGCCAGCAGCCACGGACAGGGGCAGTTCTTC
CDR3aa: CASSHGQGQFF
d_gene: TRBD1
abundance: NA
j_gene: TRBJ2-1
v_gene: TRBV11-3

CDR3nt: TGTGCCAGCAGTGGGGGACAGTCCTACGAGCAGTACTTC
CDR3aa: CASSGGQSYEQYF
d_gene: TRBD1
abundance: once
j_gene: TRBJ2-7
v_gene: TRBV25-1

CDR3nt: TGTGCCTGGGGGAAGAAAGGGGGTAGTTACGAGCAGTACTTC
CDR3aa: CAWGKKGGSYEQYF
d_gene: NA
abundance: NA
j_gene: TRBJ2-7
v_gene: TRBV30

CDR3nt: TGTGCCAGCCACGACAGGTTCTCTGGAAACACCATATATTTT
CDR3aa: CASHDRFSGNTIYF
d_gene: NA
abundance: NA
j_gene: TRBJ1-3
v_gene: TRBV6-5

CDR3nt: TGTGCCACCAAACCTGAGGGTTTCACTGAAGCTTTCTTT
CDR3aa: CATKPEGFTEAFF
d_gene: NA
abundance: NA
j_gene: TRBJ1-1
v_gene: TRBV7-9

CDR3nt: TGTGCCAGCAGCTTATACAGGGGCCGGGACACTGAAGCTTTCTTT
CDR3aa: CASSLYRGRDTEAFF
d_gene: TRBD1
abundance: once
j_gene: TRBJ1-1
v_gene: TRBV11-2

CDR3nt: TGTGCCAGCAGCTTGGGGTCCAGAAACACTGAAGCTTTCTTT
CDR3aa: CASSLGSRNTEAFF
d_gene: NA
abundance: NA
j_gene: TRBJ1-1
v_gene: TRBV5-4

CDR3nt: TGTGCCAGTAGTAAAAGACAGGCGAACACCGGGGAGCTGTTTTTT
CDR3aa: CASSKRQANTGELFF
d_gene: NA
abundance: NA
j_gene: TRBJ2-2
v_gene: TRBV19

CDR3nt: TGTGCCTGGAGTGAGGGTTGGGCTAGCGCCCACGAGCAGTACTTC
CDR3aa: CAWSEGWASAHEQYF
d_gene: NA
abundance: NA
j_gene: TRBJ2-7
v_gene: TRBV30

CDR3nt: TGTGCCAGCAGCCGAGACAGGGGACAAAACTATGGCTACACCTTC
CDR3aa: CASSRDRGQNYGYTF
d_gene: TRBD1
abundance: NA
j_gene: TRBJ1-2
v_gene: TRBV2

CDR3nt: TGTGCCAGCACCCCGAGGCCCAAGGGGAAGAGCTCCTACGAGCAGTACTTC
CDR3aa: CASTPRPKGKSSYEQYF
d_gene: NA
abundance: NA
j_gene: TRBJ2-7
v_gene: TRBV11-2

CDR3nt: TGCAGCGTTGACAGGACTGGCACTGAAGCTTTCTTT
CDR3aa: CSVDRTGTEAFF
d_gene: NA
abundance: NA
j_gene: TRBJ1-1
v_gene: TRBV29-1

CDR3nt: TGCGCCAGCAGTCCGGGACTAGCGGGAGCCCCGTTCTTC
CDR3aa: CASSPGLAGAPFF
d_gene: TRBD2
abundance: NA
j_gene: TRBJ2-1
v_gene: TRBV10-1

CDR3nt: TGTGCCAGCAGTTTAGAGTGGGCCGGCGGGGAGCTGTTTTTT
CDR3aa: CASSLEWAGGELFF
d_gene: NA
abundance: NA
j_gene: TRBJ2-2
v_gene: TRBV11-1

CDR3nt: TGTGCCAGCAGCTCGTCAGCGGGATTCTACGAGCAGTACTTC
CDR3aa: CASSSSAGFYEQYF
d_gene: TRBD2
abundance: few
j_gene: TRBJ2-7
v_gene: TRBV5-4

CDR3nt: TGTGCCAGCAGCTCGAGACTAGCGGGAGACGGGGAGCTGTTTTTT
CDR3aa: CASSSRLAGDGELFF
d_gene: TRBD2
abundance: NA
j_gene: TRBJ2-2
v_gene: TRBV5-4

CDR3nt: TGTGCCAGCAGTTTCGGGACTGAAGCTTTCTTT
CDR3aa: CASSFGTEAFF
d_gene: NA
abundance: NA
j_gene: TRBJ1-1
v_gene: TRBV28

CDR3nt: TGTGCCACCCCGATCCGCATTGACAGGGGGGCAACCTACGAGCAGTACTTC
CDR3aa: CATPIRIDRGATYEQYF
d_gene: TRBD1
abundance: once
j_gene: TRBJ2-7
v_gene: TRBV2

CDR3nt: TGTGCCACCAGCAGAGATGGACAGGGGGCGTATGGCTACACCTTC
CDR3aa: CATSRDGQGAYGYTF
d_gene: TRBD1
abundance: NA
j_gene: TRBJ1-2
v_gene: TRBV15

CDR3nt: TGTGCCAGCAGCCTCGACACAACAACTAATGAAAAACTGTTTTTT
CDR3aa: CASSLDTTTNEKLFF
d_gene: NA
abundance: NA
j_gene: TRBJ1-4
v_gene: TRBV4-2

CDR3nt: TGTGCCAGCAGTTACCGACAGGTCCTCTCTGGAAACACCATATATTTT
CDR3aa: CASSYRQVLSGNTIYF
d_gene: NA
abundance: NA
j_gene: TRBJ1-3
v_gene: TRBV6-5

CDR3nt: TGTGCCACCAGCAGAGATTCGCAGGGCTCAGAGCAGTACTTC
CDR3aa: CATSRDSQGSEQYF
d_gene: NA
abundance: NA
j_gene: TRBJ2-7
v_gene: TRBV15

CDR3nt: TGTGCCACCGGACGGGAGTTCAACGAGCAGTACTTC
CDR3aa: CATGREFNEQYF
d_gene: NA
abundance: NA
j_gene: TRBJ2-7
v_gene: TRBV6-5

CDR3nt: TGTGCCAGCAGCTTGGACAGGACATCCTATGGCTACACCTTC
CDR3aa: CASSLDRTSYGYTF
d_gene: NA
abundance: NA
j_gene: TRBJ1-2
v_gene: TRBV5-4

CDR3nt: TGTGCCAGCAGCCGGGGGGCGTTGGGCACCGGGGAGCTGTTTTTT
CDR3aa: CASSRGALGTGELFF
d_gene: NA
abundance: once
j_gene: TRBJ2-2
v_gene: TRBV11-2

CDR3nt: TGTGCCAGTCATAGTAGGACAGGATCTGGTGGCGCTGAAGCTTTCTTT
CDR3aa: CASHSRTGSGGAEAFF
d_gene: TRBD1
abundance: NA
j_gene: TRBJ1-1
v_gene: TRBV5-5

CDR3nt: TGTGCCAGCAGCTTGCTGGGACAGGGGACTTCATTTTACAATGAGCAGTTCTTC
CDR3aa: CASSLLGQGTSFYNEQFF
d_gene: TRBD1
abundance: NA
j_gene: TRBJ2-1
v_gene: TRBV7-9

CDR3nt: TGTGCCAGTAGTAACCGGGACACCCCCTACGAGCAGTACTTC
CDR3aa: CASSNRDTPYEQYF
d_gene: NA
abundance: NA
j_gene: TRBJ2-7
v_gene: TRBV19

CDR3nt: TGTGCCAGCCGAGGAGTCTACGAGCAGTACTTC
CDR3aa: CASRGVYEQYF
d_gene: NA
abundance: NA
j_gene: TRBJ2-7
v_gene: TRBV6-1

CDR3nt: TGTGCCAGCAGTTTATTGGCCGGGACAGGAGCCATTGAAGCTTTCTTT
CDR3aa: CASSLLAGTGAIEAFF
d_gene: TRBD1
abundance: NA
j_gene: TRBJ1-1
v_gene: TRBV28

CDR3nt: TGCGCCAGCAGCCAAGCAGGGGCCGGAAACACCATATATTTT
CDR3aa: CASSQAGAGNTIYF
d_gene: NA
abundance: NA
j_gene: TRBJ1-3
v_gene: TRBV4-1

CDR3nt: TGTGCCAGCAGTGTAAGGGGAAGCACAGATACGCAGTATTTT
CDR3aa: CASSVRGSTDTQYF
d_gene: NA
abundance: NA
j_gene: TRBJ2-3
v_gene: TRBV6-4

CDR3nt: TGTGCCAGCTCACCGGCGGTCTTACAGGGTTACGAGCAGTACTTC
CDR3aa: CASSPAVLQGYEQYF
d_gene: NA
abundance: NA
j_gene: TRBJ2-7
v_gene: TRBV18

CDR3nt: TGTGCCAGCAGTTACTCCGACAGGAATCAGCCCCAGCATTTT
CDR3aa: CASSYSDRNQPQHF
d_gene: NA
abundance: NA
j_gene: TRBJ1-5
v_gene: TRBV6-5

CDR3nt: TGCGCCAGCAGCCAATATACTCTACGGGAGACCCAGTACTTC
CDR3aa: CASSQYTLRETQYF
d_gene: NA
abundance: NA
j_gene: TRBJ2-5
v_gene: TRBV4-1

CDR3nt: TGTGCCAGCAGTGAAGCTTTTGACAGGGGCTCCGAGCAGTACTTC
CDR3aa: CASSEAFDRGSEQYF
d_gene: TRBD1
abundance: few
j_gene: TRBJ2-7
v_gene: TRBV6-1

CDR3nt: TGTGCCAGCAGTTTATCTCGGGTTGCAAACACCATATATTTT
CDR3aa: CASSLSRVANTIYF
d_gene: NA
abundance: NA
j_gene: TRBJ1-3
v_gene: TRBV28

CDR3nt: TGTGCCAGCTACGGGGGGTACAATGAGCAGTTCTTC
CDR3aa: CASYGGYNEQFF
d_gene: TRBD2
abundance: NA
j_gene: TRBJ2-1
v_gene: TRBV7-9

CDR3nt: TGCAGCGTTGAAACAGATACGACCTACGAGCAGTACTTC
CDR3aa: CSVETDTTYEQYF
d_gene: NA
abundance: NA
j_gene: TRBJ2-7
v_gene: TRBV29-1

CDR3nt: TGTGCCTGGGCTACAGGGGCAGATACGCAGTATTTT
CDR3aa: CAWATGADTQYF
d_gene: TRBD1
abundance: NA
j_gene: TRBJ2-3
v_gene: TRBV30

CDR3nt: TGTGCCAGCAGCCGGAGCACTGAAGCTTTCTTT
CDR3aa: CASSRSTEAFF
d_gene: NA
abundance: NA
j_gene: TRBJ1-1
v_gene: TRBV14